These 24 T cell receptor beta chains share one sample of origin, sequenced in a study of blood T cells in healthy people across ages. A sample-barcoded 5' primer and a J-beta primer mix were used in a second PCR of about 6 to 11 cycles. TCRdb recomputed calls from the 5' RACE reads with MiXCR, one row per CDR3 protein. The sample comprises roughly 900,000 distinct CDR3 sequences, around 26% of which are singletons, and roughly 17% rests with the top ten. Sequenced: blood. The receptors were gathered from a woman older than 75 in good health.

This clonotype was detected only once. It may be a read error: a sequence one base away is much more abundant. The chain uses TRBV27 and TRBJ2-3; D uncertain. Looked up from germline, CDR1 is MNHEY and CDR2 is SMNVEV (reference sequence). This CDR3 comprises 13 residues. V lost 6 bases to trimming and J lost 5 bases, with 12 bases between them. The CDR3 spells CASRPNWGDTQYF. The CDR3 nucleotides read TGTGCCAGCAGACCCAACTGGGGAGATACGCAGTATTTT.

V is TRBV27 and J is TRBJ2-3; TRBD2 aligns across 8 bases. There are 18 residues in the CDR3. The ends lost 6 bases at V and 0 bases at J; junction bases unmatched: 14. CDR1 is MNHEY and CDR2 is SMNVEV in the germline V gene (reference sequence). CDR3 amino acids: CASSRATVAGTSTDTQYF. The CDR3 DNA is TGTGCCAGCAGCCGCGCCACGGTAGCGGGGACAAGCACAGATACGCAGTATTTT.

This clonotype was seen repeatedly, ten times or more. The CDR3 loop reads CASSLLSGEQFF. In nucleotides, the CDR3 is TGTGCCAGCAGTTTACTTTCCGGGGAGCAGTTCTTC. The chain recombines TRBV28 with TRBJ2-1; no firm D call. Germline CDR1 MDHEN, CDR2 SYDVKM. This CDR3 is 12 amino acids long. The ends were cut back, 2 bases at V and 10 bases at J, with 9 bases in the middle.

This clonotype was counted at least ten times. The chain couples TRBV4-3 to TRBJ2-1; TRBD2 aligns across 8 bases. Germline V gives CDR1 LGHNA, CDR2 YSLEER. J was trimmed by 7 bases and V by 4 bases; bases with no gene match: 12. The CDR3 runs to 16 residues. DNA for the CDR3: TGCGCCAGCAGCCCCGGAAGCGGGGGAGTACAAAATGAGCAGTTCTTC. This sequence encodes CASSPGSGGVQNEQFF.

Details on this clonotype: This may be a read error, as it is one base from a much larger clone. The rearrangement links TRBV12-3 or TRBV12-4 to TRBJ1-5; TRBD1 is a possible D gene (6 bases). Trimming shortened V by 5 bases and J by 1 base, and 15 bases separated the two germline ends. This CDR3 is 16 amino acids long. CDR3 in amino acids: CASSPAGQKSNQPQHF. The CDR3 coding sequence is TGTGCCAGCAGTCCAGCCGGACAGAAGAGCAATCAGCCCCAGCATTTT.

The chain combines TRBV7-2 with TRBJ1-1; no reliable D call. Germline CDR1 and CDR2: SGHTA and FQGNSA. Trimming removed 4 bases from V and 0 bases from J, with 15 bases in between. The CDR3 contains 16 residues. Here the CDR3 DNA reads TGTGCCAGCAGCTCATGCGGACTCTTCATGAACACTGAAGCTTTCTTT. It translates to CASSSCGLFMNTEAFF.

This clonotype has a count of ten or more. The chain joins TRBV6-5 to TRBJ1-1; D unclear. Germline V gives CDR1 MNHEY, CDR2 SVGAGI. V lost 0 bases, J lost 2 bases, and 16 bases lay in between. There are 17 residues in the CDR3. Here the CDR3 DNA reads TGTGCCAGCAGTTACTCGTTAGTGGGTCTACCTAACACTGAAGCTTTCTTT. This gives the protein CASSYSLVGLPNTEAFF.

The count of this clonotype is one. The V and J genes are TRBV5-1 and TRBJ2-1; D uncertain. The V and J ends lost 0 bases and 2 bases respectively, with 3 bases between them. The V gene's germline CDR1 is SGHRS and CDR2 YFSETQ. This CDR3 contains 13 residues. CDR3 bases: TGCGCCAGCAGCTTGGTTCCCTACAATGAGCAGTTCTTC. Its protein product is CASSLVPYNEQFF.

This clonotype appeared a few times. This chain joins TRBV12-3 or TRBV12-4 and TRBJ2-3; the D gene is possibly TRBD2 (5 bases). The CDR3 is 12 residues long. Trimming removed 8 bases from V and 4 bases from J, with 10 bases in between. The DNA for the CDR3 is TGTGCCAGCCGGGAACCACCAGATACGCAGTATTTT. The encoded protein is CASREPPDTQYF.

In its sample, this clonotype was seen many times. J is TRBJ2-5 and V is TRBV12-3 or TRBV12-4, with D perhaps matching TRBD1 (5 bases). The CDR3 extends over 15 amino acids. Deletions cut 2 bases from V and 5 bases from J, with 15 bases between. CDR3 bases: TGTGCCAGCAGTTTATATGGGTCGCACAGGGAGACCCAGTACTTC. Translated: CASSLYGSHRETQYF.

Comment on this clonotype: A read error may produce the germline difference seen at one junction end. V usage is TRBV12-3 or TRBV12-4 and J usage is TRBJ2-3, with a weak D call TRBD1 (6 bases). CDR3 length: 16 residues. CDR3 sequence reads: CASSSEGTLVADAQYF. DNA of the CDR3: TGTGCCAGCAGTTCAGAGGGGACATTAGTCGCAGATGCGCAGTATTTT.

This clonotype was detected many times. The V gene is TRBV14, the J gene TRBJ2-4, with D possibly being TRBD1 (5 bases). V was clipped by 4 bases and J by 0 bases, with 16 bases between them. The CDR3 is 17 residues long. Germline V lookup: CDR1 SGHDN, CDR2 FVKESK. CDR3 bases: TGTGCCAGCAGCCCCTCAGGGAAAATACTAGCCAAAAACATTCAGTACTTC. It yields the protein CASSPSGKILAKNIQYF.

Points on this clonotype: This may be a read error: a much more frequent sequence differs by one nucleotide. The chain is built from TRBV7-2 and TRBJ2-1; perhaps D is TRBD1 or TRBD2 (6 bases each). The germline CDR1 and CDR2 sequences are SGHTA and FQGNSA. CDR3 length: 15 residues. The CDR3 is CAGSNWGAVGNEQFF. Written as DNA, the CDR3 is TGTGCCGGCAGCAACTGGGGGGCCGTGGGCAATGAGCAGTTCTTC. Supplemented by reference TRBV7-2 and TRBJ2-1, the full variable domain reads GAGVSQSPSNKVTEKGKDVELRCDPISGHTALYWYRQSLGQGLEFLIYFQGNSAPDKSGLPSDRFSAERTGGSVSTLTIQRTQQEDSAVYLCAGSNWGAVGNEQFFGPGTRLTVL.

The CDR3 sequence is CVSSRQGGSKETQYF. The CDR3, as DNA: TGTGTCAGTAGCCGACAGGGAGGGTCGAAAGAGACCCAGTACTTC. The J gene is TRBJ2-4, the V gene TRBV5-5; D may match TRBD1 or TRBD2 (7 bases each). The DNA matches TRBJ2-5 better at its end, which makes the J call doubtful. CDR1 and CDR2 from the germline V gene are SGHKS and YYEKEE (reference sequence). The CDR3 has 15 amino acids.

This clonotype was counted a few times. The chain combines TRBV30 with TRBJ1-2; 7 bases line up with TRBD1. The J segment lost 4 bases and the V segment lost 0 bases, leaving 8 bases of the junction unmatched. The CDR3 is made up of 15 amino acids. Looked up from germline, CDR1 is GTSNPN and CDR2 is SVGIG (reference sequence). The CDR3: CAWSVNRGEVYGYTF. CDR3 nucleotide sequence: TGTGCCTGGAGTGTAAACAGGGGCGAGGTCTATGGCTACACCTTC.

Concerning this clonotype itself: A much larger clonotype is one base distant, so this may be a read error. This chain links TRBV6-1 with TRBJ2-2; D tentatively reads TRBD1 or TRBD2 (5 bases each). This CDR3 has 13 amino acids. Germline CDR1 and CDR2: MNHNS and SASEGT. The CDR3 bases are TGTGCCAGCAGTCCACGGGGCCCCGGGGAGCGGTTTTTT. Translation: CASSPRGPGERFF.

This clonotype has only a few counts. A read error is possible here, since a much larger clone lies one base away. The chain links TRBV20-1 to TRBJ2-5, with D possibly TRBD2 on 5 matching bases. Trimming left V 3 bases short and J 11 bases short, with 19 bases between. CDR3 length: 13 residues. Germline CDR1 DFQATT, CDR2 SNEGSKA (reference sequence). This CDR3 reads CSASRDYSGEQYF. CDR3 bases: TGCAGTGCTAGTCGCGACTACTCGGGTGAGCAGTACTTC.

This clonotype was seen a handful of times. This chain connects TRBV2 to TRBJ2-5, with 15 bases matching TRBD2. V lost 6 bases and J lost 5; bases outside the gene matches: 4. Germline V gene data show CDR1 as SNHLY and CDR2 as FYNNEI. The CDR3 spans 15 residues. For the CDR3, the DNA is TGTGCCAGCAGGTGGACTAGCGGGGGGGACGAGACCCAGTACTTC. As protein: CASRWTSGGDETQYF. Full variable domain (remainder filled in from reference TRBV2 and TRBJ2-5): EPEVTQTPSHQVTQMGQEVILRCVPISNHLYFYWYRQILGQKVEFLVSFYNNEISEKSEIFDDQFSVERPDGSNFTLKIRSTKLEDSAMYFCASRWTSGGDETQYFGPGTRLLVL.

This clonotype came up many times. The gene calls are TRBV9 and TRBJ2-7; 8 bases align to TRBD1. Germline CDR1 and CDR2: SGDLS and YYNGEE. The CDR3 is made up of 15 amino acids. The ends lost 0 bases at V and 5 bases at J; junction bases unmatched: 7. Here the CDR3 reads CASSVAGTGLDEQYF. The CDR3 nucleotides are TGTGCCAGCAGCGTAGCCGGGACAGGCCTCGACGAGCAGTACTTC.

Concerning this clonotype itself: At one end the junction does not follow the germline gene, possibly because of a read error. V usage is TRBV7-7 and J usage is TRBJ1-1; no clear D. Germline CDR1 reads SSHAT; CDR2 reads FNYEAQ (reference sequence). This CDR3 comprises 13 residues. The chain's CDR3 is CASSLGLETEAFF. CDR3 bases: TGTGCTAGCAGCTTAGGTCTGGAGACTGAAGCTTTCTTT.

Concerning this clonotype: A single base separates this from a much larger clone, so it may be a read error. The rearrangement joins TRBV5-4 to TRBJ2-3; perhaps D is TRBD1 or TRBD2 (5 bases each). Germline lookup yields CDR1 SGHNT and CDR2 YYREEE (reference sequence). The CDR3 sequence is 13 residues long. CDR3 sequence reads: CASSLFGADRQYF. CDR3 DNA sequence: TGTGCCAGCAGCTTGTTCGGGGCAGATAGGCAGTATTTT.

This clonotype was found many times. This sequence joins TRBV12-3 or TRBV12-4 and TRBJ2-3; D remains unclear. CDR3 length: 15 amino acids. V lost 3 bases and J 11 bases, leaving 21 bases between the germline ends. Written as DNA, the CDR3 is TGTGCCAGCAGTTTCGGCAGCCTGAGCACAGATGTGCAGTATTTT. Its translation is CASSFGSLSTDVQYF.

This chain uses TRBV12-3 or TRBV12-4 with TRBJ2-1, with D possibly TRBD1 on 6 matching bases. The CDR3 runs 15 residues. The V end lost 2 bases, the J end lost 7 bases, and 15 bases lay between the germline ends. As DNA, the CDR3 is TGTGCCAGCAGTTTAAGGACAGAGCGAAGGAATGAGCAGTTCTTC. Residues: CASSLRTERRNEQFF.

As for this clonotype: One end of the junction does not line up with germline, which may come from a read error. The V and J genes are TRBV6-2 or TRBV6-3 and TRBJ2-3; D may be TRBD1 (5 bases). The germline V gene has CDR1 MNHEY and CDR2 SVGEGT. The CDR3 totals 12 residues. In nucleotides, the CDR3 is TGTACCAGCAGCCTACAGGCAGATACGCAGTATTTT. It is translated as CTSSLQADTQYF.